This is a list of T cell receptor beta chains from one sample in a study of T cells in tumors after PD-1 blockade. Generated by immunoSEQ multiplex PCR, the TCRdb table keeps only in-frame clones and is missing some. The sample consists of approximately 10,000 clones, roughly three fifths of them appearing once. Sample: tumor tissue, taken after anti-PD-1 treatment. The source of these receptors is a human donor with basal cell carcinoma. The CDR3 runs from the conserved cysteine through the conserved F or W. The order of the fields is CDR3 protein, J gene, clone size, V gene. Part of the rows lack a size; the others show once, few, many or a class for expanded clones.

CASSIDGYNEQFF TRBJ2-1 - TRBV19
CASSLGSPDTQYF TRBJ2-3 - TRBV7-9
CASSLAGHQDGELFF TRBJ2-2 - TRBV7-2
CASSLDDGGGYNEQFF TRBJ2-1 - TRBV28
CASSLDSPDVSYNEQFF TRBJ2-1 - TRBV6-4
CATFGDTANYGYTF TRBJ1-2 - TRBV2
CASSIDPFNYGYTF TRBJ1-2 medium-sized TRBV19
CASSQGRWSEQFF TRBJ2-1 - TRBV4-1
CASSFEYTDTQYF TRBJ2-3 - TRBV7-2
CARRQTNSPLHF TRBJ1-6 - TRBV2
CASSYSGANEQFF TRBJ2-1 few TRBV6-6
CASRESGFSNQPQHF TRBJ1-5 - TRBV28
CASSLSLAGITDTQYF TRBJ2-3 few TRBV28
CATSRDPLNEQYF TRBJ2-7 few TRBV15
CSASAGQYGGNSPLHF TRBJ1-6 - TRBV20-1